This T cell receptor (beta chain) was captured in a study of shared clonotypes between healthy human individuals. Study-wide results and caveats: Lower generation probabilities were found for non-shared clonotypes than for those shared by all four donors.

With regard to this clone: The antigen is undetermined.

The CDR3 is 14 residues long. Germline CDR1 reads SGHDT; CDR2 reads YYEEEE. V was shortened by 4 bases and J by 2 bases, with 11 bases between the two germline ends. Naive CD8 cells were CD45RO-negative, positively selected for CCR7, excluding terminally differentiated effector memory CD45RA+ cells. It was at deep level that the assay was run. Sorted subsets were amplified in replicate PCRs using approximately 0.2 ug DNA, some 31,000 T cell genomes. Original data processing: ImmunoSEQ output lacked quality scores and full-length reads, limiting matched filtering. Libraries were prepared by immunoSEQ multiplex PCR; TCRdb keeps only in-frame clonotypes and omits some of them. That table is the source of V, J and clone size, and D and trimming were worked out from the DNA. This table holds nearly 2 million clones, about 95% found once.

This sequence was found in a man between 18 and 35 years old in good health. The gene calls are TRBV5-6 and TRBJ2-3; D is unresolved. Sequencing was performed on naive CD8+ T cells sorted from blood. The CDR3 bases are TGTGCCAGCAGCGTCGCGTCGTACACAGATACGCAGTATTTT. It yields the protein CASSVASYTDTQYF.